This T cell receptor beta chain appears in the sequencing data of a study of metastatic and nonmetastatic thyroid tumors. This clone was counted only a few times. Ahead of thyroid surgery, no patient had received treatment of any kind. Per the original methods: In papillary thyroid cancer, a distant-metastasis classifier was built using CDR3 differences across clinicopathological groups. TCRdb re-analyzed the PCR reads through MiXCR. The authors' filters were not applied to this entry. The sample consists of 16,000 or so clones, 20% to 25% of them appearing once. Germline V lookup: CDR1 SNHLY, CDR2 FYNNEI. Trimming removed 5 bases from V and 5 bases from J, with 12 bases in between. The CDR3 has 14 amino acids.

Sequencing was carried out using tumor tissue. The rearrangement links TRBV2 to TRBJ2-2; D perhaps matches TRBD2 (5 bases). This sequence was found in a male donor with papillary thyroid cancer or a benign thyroid nodule (not recorded which). Some clones in this sample may be carry-over from other donors' samples. CDR3 in DNA: TGTGCCAGCAGTCCTCGGAGAGGGACCGGGGAGCTGTTTTTT. Amino acids: CASSPRRGTGELFF.